Listed here are 26 T cell receptor beta chains from one sample, sequenced in a study of vaccination effects on CD4 cells after COVID-19. Here immunoSEQ multiplex PCR was the method, and the copy in TCRdb shows in-frame clones only, minus some. This table has 40,000 to 45,000 clones, around 77% appearing once. ViraFEST used viral peptide pools to expand antigen-specific CD4+ T cells before sequencing. Once cultured for 9 to 11 days, the cells underwent separation to obtain CD4+ T cells. According to the study, vaccine recipients showed no prior SARS-CoV-2 infection and negative nucleocapsid antibodies. The antigens of these receptors remain unknown. The sequencing used CD4+ T cells from PBMCs cultured with SARS-CoV-2 spike peptides, collected before COVID-19 vaccination. Receptors originate from a human donor who received a COVID-19 vaccine.

The chain recombines TRBV29-1 with TRBJ2-5; the match to TRBD1 covers 8 bases. V gave up 7 bases and J gave up 2 bases; unmatched junction bases: 6. From germline, CDR1 is SQVTM and CDR2 ANQGSEA. The CDR3 covers 13 residues. In DNA, the CDR3 is TGCAGCGCACCGACAGGGGTGCAAGAGACCCAGTACTTC. This codes for CSAPTGVQETQYF.

The chain uses TRBV6-5 and TRBJ1-5; TRBD1 is a possible D gene (6 bases). V lost 4 bases, J lost 0 bases, and 10 bases lay in between. Germline-derived CDR1 and CDR2 are MNHEY and SVGAGI. This CDR3 spans 15 amino acids. The CDR3 loop reads CASSSGGNSNQPQHF. The CDR3 nucleotides read TGTGCCAGCAGTTCGGGGGGCAATAGCAATCAGCCCCAGCATTTT.

The chain employs TRBV7-2 and TRBJ2-4; either TRBD1 or TRBD2 may supply D (5 bases each). With 1 base removed from V and 3 bases from J, the gap between germline ends came to 13 bases. This CDR3 is built from 16 residues. The germline V gene encodes CDR1 SGHTA and CDR2 FQGNSA. CDR3 nucleotides: TGTGCCAGCAGCTTAGTCGGGACCACCCACAAAAACATTCAGTACTTC. Translating it yields CASSLVGTTHKNIQYF.

The rearrangement joins TRBV24-1 to TRBJ1-1; possibly TRBD1 for D (6 bases). Looked up from germline, CDR1 is KGHDR and CDR2 is SFDVKD. This CDR3 is 11 amino acids long. Between the trimmed V and J ends, which lost 5 bases and 8 bases, there was a span of 8 bases. The CDR3, as DNA: TGTGCCACCAGTGGAACAGGGGAAGCTTTCTTT. Translated: CATSGTGEAFF.

The genes are TRBV6-5 and TRBJ2-5, with a tentative D call TRBD1 (6 bases). Germline V lookup: CDR1 MNHEY, CDR2 SVGAGI. V lost 2 bases, J lost 5 bases, and 18 bases lay in between. This CDR3 spans 16 amino acids. This CDR3 is CASSYGPNSRGETQYF. DNA of the CDR3: TGTGCCAGCAGTTACGGCCCCAACTCCAGGGGTGAGACCCAGTACTTC.

The chain is built from TRBV19 and TRBJ2-5; D unresolved. Germline V gives CDR1 LNHDA, CDR2 SQIVND (reference sequence). The CDR3 loop spans 13 amino acids. V was cut by 6 bases and J by 3 bases, with 11 bases left in between. CDR3 bases: TGTGCCAGTAGCTCACGATGGGAAGAGACCCAGTACTTC. It specifies CASSSRWEETQYF.

This clone showed up just once. V is TRBV2 and J is TRBJ1-5, with 7 nucleotides matching TRBD1. Germline V gene data show CDR1 as SNHLY and CDR2 as FYNNEI. The CDR3 runs 16 residues. Trimming cost V 1 base and J 2 bases; bases outside gene matches: 5. The CDR3 region is CASSEELGQRNQPQHF. The DNA of the CDR3 is TGTGCCAGCAGTGAAGAGCTGGGACAGCGCAATCAGCCCCAGCATTTT.

The chain couples TRBV5-1 to TRBJ1-4; tentative D call: TRBD1 (6 bases). The CDR3 has 14 residues. CDR1 is SGHRS and CDR2 is YFSETQ in the germline V gene. V lost 4 bases and J 7 bases, leaving 14 bases between the germline ends. DNA for the CDR3: TGCGCCAGCAGCCCTACAGGGACGGGTGAAAAACTGTTTTTT. Translation: CASSPTGTGEKLFF.

V gene TRBV20-1 combines with J gene TRBJ1-1; D gene ambiguous. The germline V gene encodes CDR1 DFQATT and CDR2 SNEGSKA (reference sequence). The germline V and J ends were trimmed by 3 bases and 3 bases, with 11 bases remaining between them. The CDR3 length is 13 residues. The CDR3, as DNA: TGCAGTGCTAGTGGGATAAAGCACACTGAAGCTTTCTTT. Translated: CSASGIKHTEAFF.

CDR3 in DNA: TGTGCCAGCAGCTCAATAGTGGCTTTCTTT. It encodes CASSSIVAFF. The gene calls are TRBV11-2 and TRBJ1-1, with unresolved D. V lost 4 bases, J lost 11 bases, and 8 bases lay in between. This CDR3 is 10 amino acids long. Germline CDR1 reads SGHAT; CDR2 reads FQNNGV.

CDR3: CASSPRTNTEAFF. For the CDR3, the DNA is TGTGCCAGCAGCCCACGGACGAACACTGAAGCTTTCTTT. The gene calls are TRBV6-5 and TRBJ1-1; D ambiguous. Germline V gives CDR1 MNHEY, CDR2 SVGAGI. The CDR3 spans 13 residues. Trimming left V 6 bases short and J 1 base short, with 9 bases between.

This clone has only a few counts. This chain joins TRBV5-1 and TRBJ1-1; D perhaps matches TRBD1 (5 bases). Germline-derived CDR1 and CDR2 are SGHRS and YFSETQ. Between the trimmed V and J ends, which lost 4 bases and 4 bases, there was a span of 14 bases. This CDR3 comprises 14 residues. CDR3 loop: CASSKLGGTTEAFF. In DNA form, the CDR3 reads TGCGCCAGCAGCAAGCTTGGGGGGACCACTGAAGCTTTCTTT.

V usage is TRBV5-1 and J usage is TRBJ2-2; tentative D call: TRBD2 (6 bases). Germline V gene sequence: CDR1 SGHRS, CDR2 YFSETQ. V was clipped by 1 base and J by 3 bases, with 10 bases between them. The CDR3 length is 15 residues. Here the CDR3 DNA reads TGCGCCAGCAGCTTGATTCCGGGGGACACCGGGGAGCTGTTTTTT. Its protein is CASSLIPGDTGELFF.

The chain is built from TRBV28 and TRBJ2-5; 8 bases agree with TRBD1. There are 14 residues in the CDR3. The V gene end was trimmed by 7 bases and the J gene end by 5 bases; junction bases not matched to a gene: 9. Germline V gene lookup returns CDR1 MDHEN and CDR2 SYDVKM. CDR3 DNA: TGTGCCAGCATCGTAAGGGCAGGGGGCGAGACCCAGTACTTC. This translates into CASIVRAGGETQYF. The whole variable domain, filled in from reference TRBV28 and TRBJ2-5, reads DVKVTQSSRYLVKRTGEKVFLECVQDMDHENMFWYRQDPGLGLRLIYFSYDVKMKEKGDIPEGYSVSREKKERFSLILESASTNQTSMYLCASIVRAGGETQYFGPGTRLLVL.

This chain connects TRBV15 to TRBJ1-4; a possible D gene is TRBD1 (5 bases). Germline-derived CDR1 and CDR2 are LNHNV and YYDKDF (reference sequence). The CDR3 is 16 residues long. V was clipped by 3 bases and J by 8 bases, with 19 bases between them. Here the CDR3 reads CATSSGHKEGEEKLFF. In nucleotides, the CDR3 is TGTGCCACCAGCAGCGGACATAAGGAGGGAGAAGAAAAACTGTTTTTT.

The rearrangement uses TRBV15 and TRBJ2-4; D unresolved. The CDR3 loop spans 12 amino acids. V shed 0 bases and J shed 6 bases, with 3 bases lying between them. In germline, CDR1 is LNHNV, CDR2 YYDKDF (reference sequence). This CDR3 reads CATSRDGNIQYF. The CDR3 DNA reads as TGTGCCACCAGCAGAGACGGAAACATTCAGTACTTC.

The chain carries TRBV28 and TRBJ2-7; D unresolved. Trimming pared 5 bases from V and 4 bases from J, leaving 15 bases between. The CDR3 covers 14 residues. The germline gives CDR1 MDHEN, CDR2 SYDVKM. The CDR3 DNA is TGTGCCAGCAGTGGGTCACTAAGGGTTTACGAGCAGTACGTC. It codes for CASSGSLRVYEQYV.

Here the CDR3 DNA reads TGTGCCAGCAGTTCCCTAGATACGCAGTATTTT. This encodes CASSSLDTQYF. The rearrangement links TRBV6-2 or TRBV6-3 to TRBJ2-3; D is ambiguous. V was clipped by 4 bases and J by 5 bases, with 4 bases between them. This CDR3 is built from 11 residues. Germline loops: CDR1 MNHEY, CDR2 SVGEGT.

The J gene is TRBJ1-5, the V gene TRBV7-2; D is undetermined. Germline V gene data show CDR1 as SGHTA and CDR2 as FQGNSA. The CDR3 runs to 16 residues. V lost 0 bases and J lost 1, with 10 bases in between. CDR3 amino acids: CASSLAWQRSNQPQHF. For the CDR3, the DNA is TGTGCCAGCAGCTTAGCATGGCAGCGGAGCAATCAGCCCCAGCATTTT.

The chain carries TRBV7-2 and TRBJ1-3, with D uncertain. This CDR3 spans 15 amino acids. Germline lookup yields CDR1 SGHTA and CDR2 FQGNSA. V was trimmed by 5 bases and J by 9 bases, leaving 20 bases between them. In DNA form, the CDR3 reads TGTGCCAGCAGCCTCAACCCCGGACCGAGCGGCACCATATATTTT. Protein sequence: CASSLNPGPSGTIYF.

The chain is built from TRBV5-1 and TRBJ2-7, with D possibly matching TRBD2 (6 bases). Trimming removed 2 bases from V and 2 bases from J, with 8 bases in between. The CDR3 extends over 13 amino acids. The germline CDR1 and CDR2 sequences are SGHRS and YFSETQ. The CDR3 region is CASSLTGAYEQYV. Here the CDR3 DNA reads TGCGCCAGCAGCTTAACGGGGGCCTACGAGCAGTACGTC.

This chain links TRBV12-3 or TRBV12-4 with TRBJ2-1; D not resolved. This CDR3 has 13 residues. V was trimmed by 10 bases and J by 6 bases, leaving 16 bases between them. The CDR3 region is CATTRARSNEQFF. The CDR3 DNA follows: TGTGCCACCACAAGGGCCAGGAGCAATGAGCAGTTCTTC.

This chain connects TRBV9 to TRBJ2-1; D is undetermined. The V gene lost 3 bases and the J gene lost 2 bases, with 9 bases spanning the gap. The germline V gene encodes CDR1 SGDLS and CDR2 YYNGEE. The CDR3 length is 14 residues. CDR3 sequence: CASSEKGTYNEQFF. The CDR3 DNA sequence: TGTGCCAGCAGCGAAAAGGGTACCTACAATGAGCAGTTCTTC.

V is TRBV5-1 and J is TRBJ2-7; D is undetermined. This CDR3 contains 15 residues. Germline assignment: CDR1 SGHRS and CDR2 YFSETQ. V was pared by 0 bases and J by 3 bases, with 13 bases between. The CDR3 region is CASSLGAPPLYEQYV. CDR3 nucleotide sequence: TGCGCCAGCAGCTTGGGGGCGCCGCCCCTCTACGAGCAGTACGTC.

V is TRBV3-1 (or the pseudogene TRBV3-2) and J is TRBJ2-5; 9 bases fit TRBD1. Trimming at V came to 3 bases and at J to 5 bases, leaving 10 bases not matched to a gene. Germline-derived CDR1 and CDR2 are LGHDT and YNNKEL (reference sequence). The CDR3 runs to 16 residues. CDR3 sequence reads: CASSHRDRVWGETQYF. CDR3 nucleotides: TGTGCCAGCAGCCACCGGGACAGGGTATGGGGGGAGACCCAGTACTTC.

The chain links TRBV5-1 to TRBJ2-3; no clear D gene. Trimming took 3 bases from V and 2 from J, leaving 4 bases between them. Germline CDR1 reads SGHRS; CDR2 reads YFSETQ. The CDR3 is made up of 12 amino acids. DNA for the CDR3: TGCGCCAGCAGCTCGGACACAGATACGCAGTATTTT. Residues: CASSSDTDTQYF.